Shown below are 24 T cell receptor beta chains from a single sample sequenced in a study of early T cells in non-severe SARS-CoV-2 infection. One entry per CDR3 protein, called by TCRdb with MiXCR from the 5' RACE reads. The sample consists of about 100,000 distinct CDR3 sequences, around 14% of them appearing once. Sample: whole blood. These receptors were taken from an adult who was a healthcare worker with PCR-confirmed SARS-CoV-2 infection or an uninfected control (not recorded which).

Concerning this clonotype itself: This CDR3 fails to terminate in the conserved phenylalanine or tryptophan, so it likely reflects a read error. This chain links TRBV29-1 with TRBJ2-1, with 7 positions matching TRBD1. The CDR3 extends over 13 amino acids. Germline CDR1 SQVTM, CDR2 ANQGSEA. V trimming: 3 bases; J trimming: 12 bases; junction bases outside the gene matches: 11. The CDR3, as DNA: TGCAGCGTTGAGTCTCCGAAGGGGGCTGGGCAGTTCTTG. Translated, it gives CSVESPKGAGQFL.

This clonotype occurred many times. V is TRBV20-1 and J is TRBJ2-5; D possibly corresponds to TRBD1 (6 bases). The CDR3 length is 12 residues. Germline values: CDR1 DFQATT, CDR2 SNEGSKA (reference sequence). Trimming took 4 bases from V and 5 from J, leaving 11 bases between them. As DNA, the CDR3 is TGCAGTGCTACAGGGGTTTACGAGACCCAGTACTTC. Translation gives CSATGVYETQYF.

A remark on this clonotype: A much bigger clone sits one base away, suggesting this may be a read error. The gene calls are TRBV14 and TRBJ2-3; D is ambiguous. Near its end, the DNA agrees better with TRBJ1-5, so the J call may be wrong. The CDR3 is 11 amino acids. Germline V gene lookup returns CDR1 SGHDN and CDR2 FVKESK. The CDR3 spells CASSYREAQHF. The CDR3 DNA reads TGTGCCAGCAGTTACCGGGAGGCGCAGCATTTT.

This clonotype has ten or more counts. This chain uses TRBV28 with TRBJ1-1, with 12 bases lining up with TRBD1. There are 16 residues in the CDR3. V was pared by 6 bases and J by 6 bases, with 11 bases of the junction left unmatched. Germline V CDR1 and CDR2: MDHEN, SYDVKM. The chain's CDR3 is CASSRDRGRQIAEAFF. As DNA, the CDR3 is TGTGCCAGCAGCCGGGACAGGGGGCGTCAAATCGCTGAAGCTTTCTTT.

The rearrangement joins TRBV3-1 to TRBJ1-2; D ambiguous. The V end was cut by 4 bases, the J end by 4 bases, with 10 bases between. The CDR3 length is 13 residues. The germline V gene encodes CDR1 LGHDT and CDR2 YNNKEL (reference sequence). CDR3 in amino acids: CASSPRMSYGYTF. The CDR3 DNA sequence: TGTGCCAGCAGCCCGAGGATGAGCTATGGCTACACCTTC.

This clonotype was observed at least ten times. This chain links TRBV29-1 with TRBJ2-3; 10 nucleotides agree with TRBD2. The CDR3 covers 13 residues. Trimming took 7 bases from V and 4 from J; bases not matched to a gene: 5. From germline, CDR1 is SQVTM and CDR2 ANQGSEA. The CDR3, as DNA: TGCAGCGCGCAGGGACTAGCGTCAGATACGCAGTATTTT. It yields the protein CSAQGLASDTQYF.

This clonotype has a handful of counts. The chain has TRBV20-1 and TRBJ2-3; 8 nucleotides match TRBD1. Germline V lookup: CDR1 DFQATT, CDR2 SNEGSKA (reference sequence). V was clipped by 4 bases and J by 3 bases; unmatched bases: 12. The CDR3 sequence is 16 residues long. CDR3: CSAMSSGQVLTDTQYF. DNA of the CDR3: TGCAGTGCTATGTCCTCGGGACAGGTATTGACAGATACGCAGTATTTT.

Only a few counts were recorded for this clonotype. The chain links TRBV4-1 to TRBJ2-1; perhaps TRBD2 as D (5 bases). Germline V gene data show CDR1 as MGHRA and CDR2 as YSYEKL. CDR3 size: 13 residues. With 2 bases removed from V and 9 bases from J, the gap between germline ends came to 11 bases. The CDR3 sequence: CASSQFGGGEQFF. As DNA, the CDR3 is TGCGCCAGCAGCCAATTCGGAGGTGGTGAGCAGTTCTTC.

The table lists this clonotype with many counts. The CDR3 DNA follows: TGTGCCAGCAGCTTCACAGGGGTAAATGGCTACACCTTC. It yields the protein CASSFTGVNGYTF. The rearrangement links TRBV28 to TRBJ1-2, with 7 bases lining up with TRBD1. This CDR3 spans 13 amino acids. Germline V gene lookup returns CDR1 MDHEN and CDR2 SYDVKM. Losses at the gene ends were 6 bases for V and 6 bases for J; bases not matched to a gene: 7.

This clonotype was seen a handful of times. V gene TRBV7-9 combines with J gene TRBJ2-3; D is unresolved. CDR1 is SEHNR, CDR2 FQNEAQ, per germline (reference sequence). The CDR3 totals 14 residues. Trimming removed 4 bases at V and 0 bases at J, with 8 bases between. The CDR3 reads CASSSIRSTDTQYF. As DNA, the CDR3 is TGTGCCAGCAGCTCAATACGGAGCACAGATACGCAGTATTTT. The whole variable domain, filled in from reference TRBV7-9 and TRBJ2-3, reads DTGVSQNPRHKITKRGQNVTFRCDPISEHNRLYWYRQTLGQGPEFLTYFQNEAQLEKSRLLSDRFSAERPKGSFSTLEIQRTEQGDSAMYLCASSSIRSTDTQYFGPGTRLTVL.

In this sample, this clonotype turned up a few times. The V and J genes are TRBV10-2 and TRBJ2-1; the D gene could be TRBD1 or TRBD2 (5 bases each). Germline V CDR1 and CDR2: WSHSY, SAAADI. The length of the CDR3 is 17 residues. The V end was cut by 0 bases, the J end by 3 bases, with 15 bases between. CDR3 region: CASSESRGVWYYNEQFF. CDR3 DNA sequence: TGCGCCAGCAGTGAGTCAAGAGGGGTTTGGTACTACAATGAGCAGTTCTTC.

This rearrangement joins TRBV9 to TRBJ2-7; TRBD2 agrees at 12 bases. Trimming cost V 3 bases and J 6 bases; bases outside gene matches: 7. In germline, CDR1 is SGDLS, CDR2 YYNGEE. CDR3 length equals 15 residues. The CDR3 DNA reads TGTGCCAGCAGCGCTAGGGCTAGCGGGGGGGCCGAGCAGTACTTC. This encodes CASSARASGGAEQYF.

This clonotype was observed many times. The chain has TRBV2 and TRBJ2-7, with TRBD2 matching 7 bases. V lost 4 bases and J lost 4; bases outside the gene matches: 25. The CDR3 is made up of 20 amino acids. In germline, CDR1 is SNHLY, CDR2 FYNNEI. The CDR3 spells CASSGSHVSPGAWGGYEQYF. The CDR3 DNA reads as TGTGCCAGCAGTGGTTCCCATGTCTCTCCCGGCGCGTGGGGGGGGTACGAGCAGTACTTC.

This clonotype was observed a few times. The CDR3 loop reads CASSLAELGQGANIQYF. Written as DNA, the CDR3 is TGTGCCAGCAGCTTAGCGGAGCTGGGACAGGGGGCGAACATTCAGTACTTC. The chain has TRBV7-9 and TRBJ2-4; 12 bases are shared with TRBD1. The V and J ends lost 0 bases and 7 bases, in that order; junction bases with no gene match: 7. Germline lookup yields CDR1 SEHNR and CDR2 FQNEAQ (reference sequence). The length of the CDR3 is 17 residues.

This chain links TRBV28 with TRBJ1-1; D may be TRBD1 (5 bases). Between the trimmed V and J ends, which lost 4 bases and 1 base, there was a span of 13 bases. The germline V gene has CDR1 MDHEN and CDR2 SYDVKM. The length of the CDR3 is 15 residues. The CDR3 DNA reads as TGTGCCAGCAGTTCCCCCGAGACAGCGAACACTGAAGCTTTCTTT. It is translated as CASSSPETANTEAFF. Using reference TRBV28 and TRBJ1-1 for the parts outside the CDR3, the full variable domain is DVKVTQSSRYLVKRTGEKVFLECVQDMDHENMFWYRQDPGLGLRLIYFSYDVKMKEKGDIPEGYSVSREKKERFSLILESASTNQTSMYLCASSSPETANTEAFFGQGTRLTVV.

A remark on this clonotype: With a much larger clone just one base away, this may be a read error. The chain recombines TRBV11-2 with TRBJ1-4; no clear D. Germline CDR1 reads SGHAT; CDR2 reads FQNNGV. The CDR3 covers 13 residues. The CDR3 nucleotides read TGTGTCAGCAGCCCGTCAACTAATGAAAAACTGTTTTTT. It specifies CVSSPSTNEKLFF.

This clonotype has at least ten counts. Sequence at one end of the junction differs from germline and may be a read error. The chain has TRBV7-9 and TRBJ2-2, with D hard to call. Germline V lookup: CDR1 SEHNR, CDR2 FQNEAQ (reference sequence). CDR3 length: 12 amino acids. The CDR3 nucleotides are TGTGCCAGCAGGTGGAACGCCGGGGAGCTGTTTTTT. It yields the protein CASRWNAGELFF.

This clonotype was detected only a few times. The V call is TRBV29-1, the J call TRBJ1-1; D gene uncertain. Looked up from germline, CDR1 is SQVTM and CDR2 is ANQGSEA. The length of the CDR3 is 10 residues. V lost 3 bases to trimming and J lost 10 bases, with 9 bases between them. The DNA for the CDR3 is TGCAGCGTTGATCAGGCCGGAGCTTTCTTT. This encodes CSVDQAGAFF.

This clonotype was recorded many times. This chain links TRBV7-9 with TRBJ2-7; D possibly matches TRBD1 or TRBD2 (5 bases each). The CDR3 sequence is 15 residues long. Germline CDR1 and CDR2: SEHNR and FQNEAQ (reference sequence). Trimming removed 5 bases at V and 6 bases at J, with 20 bases between. In DNA form, the CDR3 reads TGTGCCAGCAGCCCATCCCCGGGACCCGGGACCGAGCAGTACTTC. Its translation: CASSPSPGPGTEQYF. The entire variable domain, with the rest obtained from reference TRBV7-9 and TRBJ2-7, is as follows: DTGVSQNPRHKITKRGQNVTFRCDPISEHNRLYWYRQTLGQGPEFLTYFQNEAQLEKSRLLSDRFSAERPKGSFSTLEIQRTEQGDSAMYLCASSPSPGPGTEQYFGPGTRLTVT.

J is TRBJ2-3 and V is TRBV7-2; no firm D call. In germline, CDR1 is SGHTA, CDR2 FQGNSA. The V and J ends lost 3 bases and 0 bases respectively, with 7 bases between them. This CDR3 has 14 amino acids. CDR3 region: CASSFRVSTDTQYF. CDR3 sequence (DNA): TGTGCCAGCAGCTTTAGGGTCAGCACAGATACGCAGTATTTT.

The chain links TRBV29-1 to TRBJ2-3; 9 bases line up with TRBD1. CDR3 length: 15 residues. With V trimmed by 3 bases and J by 0 bases, 4 bases remained unmatched. The germline CDR1 and CDR2 sequences are SQVTM and ANQGSEA. This CDR3 reads CSVDLGQGSTDTQYF. DNA of the CDR3: TGCAGCGTTGACCTGGGACAGGGAAGCACAGATACGCAGTATTTT.

The chain carries TRBV7-9 and TRBJ2-1, with D hard to call. Germline V gene lookup returns CDR1 SEHNR and CDR2 FQNEAQ (reference sequence). The CDR3 is made up of 17 amino acids. Trimming left V 7 bases short and J 6 bases short, with 25 bases between. CDR3 sequence: CASTLNRAWRLPNEQFF. CDR3 nucleotide sequence: TGTGCCAGCACCTTGAACAGAGCTTGGAGATTGCCCAATGAGCAGTTCTTC.

This clonotype was counted many times. CDR3 sequence: CASSTQLAGNEQFF. The CDR3 nucleotides are TGTGCCAGCAGTACCCAACTAGCTGGCAATGAGCAGTTCTTC. The chain combines TRBV6-5 with TRBJ2-1, with a tentative D call TRBD2 (6 bases). Germline lookup yields CDR1 MNHEY and CDR2 SVGAGI. The length of the CDR3 is 14 residues. V was shortened by 5 bases and J by 6 bases, with 14 bases between the two germline ends.

The rearrangement links TRBV29-1 to TRBJ2-1; the D gene could be TRBD1 or TRBD2 (5 bases each). This CDR3 contains 12 residues. Between the trimmed V and J ends, which lost 3 bases and 7 bases, there was a span of 10 bases. Germline loops: CDR1 SQVTM, CDR2 ANQGSEA. CDR3 nucleotide sequence: TGCAGCGTTGATGGCAGGGAGAATGAGCAGTTCTTC. Protein product: CSVDGRENEQFF.